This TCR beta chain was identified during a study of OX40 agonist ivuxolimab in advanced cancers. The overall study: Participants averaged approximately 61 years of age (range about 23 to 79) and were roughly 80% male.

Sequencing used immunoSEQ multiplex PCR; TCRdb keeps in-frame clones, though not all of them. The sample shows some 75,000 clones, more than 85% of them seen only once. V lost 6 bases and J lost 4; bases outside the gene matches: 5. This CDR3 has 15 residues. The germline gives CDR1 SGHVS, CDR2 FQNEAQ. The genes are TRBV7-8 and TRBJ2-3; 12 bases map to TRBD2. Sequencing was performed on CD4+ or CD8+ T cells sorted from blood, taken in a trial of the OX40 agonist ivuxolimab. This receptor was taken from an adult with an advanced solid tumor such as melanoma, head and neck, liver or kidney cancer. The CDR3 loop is CASRASGGASDTQYF. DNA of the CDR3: TGTGCCAGCAGAGCTAGCGGGGGGGCATCAGATACGCAGTATTTT.